Following are 27 T cell receptor beta chains from one sample sequenced in a study of blood T cell repertoires in COVID-19. Libraries were prepared by immunoSEQ multiplex PCR; TCRdb keeps only in-frame clonotypes and omits some of them. The sample includes approximately 150,000 clones, over 70% of them seen just once. Sequencing used PBMCs or T cells enriched from blood (not recorded which). These receptors were obtained from a man between 65 and 79 years old who had been exposed to COVID-19.

The chain links TRBV28 to TRBJ1-2; a weak D match, TRBD1 (5 bases). CDR3 length equals 14 residues. The germline V gene has CDR1 MDHEN and CDR2 SYDVKM. V gave up 0 bases and J gave up 6 bases, with 11 bases separating them. CDR3 amino acids: CASSLWRGLDGYTF. CDR3 bases: TGTGCCAGCAGTTTATGGCGGGGACTCGATGGCTACACCTTC.

The CDR3 spells CASSVLTSGGRNEQFF. CDR3 in DNA: TGTGCCAGCAGCGTCTTAACTAGCGGGGGGCGAAATGAGCAGTTCTTC. The rearrangement links TRBV9 to TRBJ2-1; TRBD2 aligns across 12 bases. The ends lost 2 bases at V and 7 bases at J; junction bases unmatched: 7. This CDR3 comprises 16 residues. Germline loops: CDR1 SGDLS, CDR2 YYNGEE.

The chain uses TRBV7-2 and TRBJ2-1, with 8 bases identical to TRBD1. CDR1 is SGHTA, CDR2 FQGNSA, per germline. There are 15 residues in the CDR3. The J segment lost 0 bases and the V segment lost 6 bases, leaving 4 bases of the junction unmatched. The CDR3 sequence is CASRIQGGSYNEQFF. The DNA for the CDR3 is TGTGCCAGCAGGATACAGGGGGGCTCCTACAATGAGCAGTTCTTC. Looking up the rest from reference TRBV7-2 and TRBJ2-1 gives the full variable domain: GAGVSQSPSNKVTEKGKDVELRCDPISGHTALYWYRQSLGQGLEFLIYFQGNSAPDKSGLPSDRFSAERTGGSVSTLTIQRTQQEDSAVYLCASRIQGGSYNEQFFGPGTRLTVL.

This clone was detected once. V and J are TRBV5-6 and TRBJ1-5; no firm D call. Per the germline V gene, CDR1 is SGHDT and CDR2 is YYEEEE. Trimming left V 0 bases short and J 2 bases short, with 9 bases between. This CDR3 is 15 amino acids long. The CDR3 nucleotides read TGTGCCAGCAGCTTGGGGACTAAGCGCAATCAGCCCCAGCATTTT. Its protein is CASSLGTKRNQPQHF.

The V gene is TRBV6-5, the J gene TRBJ1-1; tentative D call: TRBD1 (5 bases). The germline V gene encodes CDR1 MNHEY and CDR2 SVGAGI. Trimming removed 7 bases at V and 6 bases at J, with 21 bases between. The CDR3 totals 15 residues. The CDR3, as DNA: TGTGCCAGCAACCATCCCCAGGGTGGTGTCGCTGAAGCTTTCTTT. The encoded protein is CASNHPQGGVAEAFF.

This clone was found once. J is TRBJ2-1 and V is TRBV30, with 9 bases aligning to TRBD2. The germline gives CDR1 GTSNPN, CDR2 SVGIG (reference sequence). The ends lost 8 bases at V and 10 bases at J; junction bases unmatched: 12. This CDR3 is built from 13 residues. Here the CDR3 DNA reads TGTGCCCGCGGGGCTAGCGGGGTAGGGGAGCAGTTCTTC. Amino acids: CARGASGVGEQFF.

About this clone: This sample also contains other DNA sequences that code for the same CDR3. The CDR3 region is CASSVGPGANEKLFF. As DNA, the CDR3 is TGTGCCAGCAGCGTAGGGCCGGGAGCTAATGAAAAACTGTTTTTT. The chain carries TRBV9 and TRBJ1-4; D is ambiguous. Germline V gene sequence: CDR1 SGDLS, CDR2 YYNGEE. V gave up 0 bases and J gave up 3 bases, with 9 bases separating them. The CDR3 contains 15 residues.

This clone was found a few times. The chain links TRBV6-5 to TRBJ1-2; possibly TRBD1 for D (5 bases). Germline CDR1 and CDR2: MNHEY and SVGAGI. The CDR3 runs 12 residues. Trimming took off 8 bases at V and 5 bases at J, with 12 bases between the two ends. The CDR3 DNA follows: TGTGCCAGCGGGGGGAGTCTTTATGGCTACACCTTC. This translates into CASGGSLYGYTF.

This clone was detected only a few times. This chain connects TRBV6-1 to TRBJ1-4; no clear D. Deletions cut 3 bases from V and 10 bases from J, with 18 bases between. This CDR3 is 15 amino acids long. Germline V gene sequence: CDR1 MNHNS, CDR2 SASEGT. Written as DNA, the CDR3 is TGTGCCAGCAGTGAGCTTAACACAAAGTCGGGAAAACTGTTTTTT. This gives the protein CASSELNTKSGKLFF.

The chain is built from TRBV19 and TRBJ1-1, with 9 bases that match TRBD1. Trimming took 3 bases from V and 11 from J; bases not matched to a gene: 7. The length of the CDR3 is 13 residues. Germline CDR1 is LNHDA and CDR2 is SQIVND (reference sequence). The CDR3 bases are TGTGCCAGTAGTATGGTGAGGACAGGGGACGCTTTCTTT. It encodes CASSMVRTGDAFF.

The rearrangement joins TRBV27 to TRBJ2-7, with D possibly being TRBD1 (5 bases). The germline gives CDR1 MNHEY, CDR2 SMNVEV (reference sequence). The CDR3 spans 15 residues. V lost 5 bases and J 0 bases, leaving 14 bases between the germline ends. The CDR3 loop reads CASSTRGTTSYEQYF. The CDR3 bases are TGTGCCAGCAGTACAAGGGGAACCACCTCCTACGAGCAGTACTTC.

V and J are TRBV18 and TRBJ2-7; D is undetermined. Germline V gene sequence: CDR1 KGHSH, CDR2 LQKENI. The CDR3 is made up of 14 amino acids. Trimming took off 5 bases at V and 2 bases at J, with 13 bases between the two ends. In DNA, the CDR3 is TGTGCCAGCTCAGCCATGGCCCGGGCCTACGAGCAGTACTTC. Protein product: CASSAMARAYEQYF. Combining the CDR3 with reference TRBV18 and TRBJ2-7 gives the whole variable domain NAGVMQNPRHLVRRRGQEARLRCSPMKGHSHVYWYRQLPEEGLKFMVYLQKENIIDESGMPKERFSAEFPKEGPSILRIQQVVRGDSAAYFCASSAMARAYEQYFGPGTRLTVT.

The genes are TRBV18 and TRBJ1-6, with D possibly being TRBD1 (5 bases). Trimming stripped 2 bases from V and 7 bases from J, with 15 bases between. The CDR3 covers 16 residues. CDR1 and CDR2 from the germline V gene are KGHSH and LQKENI. This CDR3 reads CASSPKGTAGNSPLHF. In DNA form, the CDR3 reads TGTGCCAGCTCACCAAAAGGAACGGCAGGGAATTCACCCCTCCACTTT. Looking up the rest from reference TRBV18 and TRBJ1-6 gives the full variable domain: NAGVMQNPRHLVRRRGQEARLRCSPMKGHSHVYWYRQLPEEGLKFMVYLQKENIIDESGMPKERFSAEFPKEGPSILRIQQVVRGDSAAYFCASSPKGTAGNSPLHFGNGTRLTVT.

This chain joins TRBV6-5 and TRBJ1-5, with 8 bases lining up with TRBD1. Germline CDR1 reads MNHEY; CDR2 reads SVGAGI. This CDR3 is 15 amino acids long. V trimming: 6 bases; J trimming: 2 bases; junction bases outside the gene matches: 6. The CDR3 coding sequence is TGTGCCAGCAGCATCGACAGGGGAGGCAATCAGCCCCAGCATTTT. It is translated as CASSIDRGGNQPQHF.

This chain links TRBV28 with TRBJ2-1, with 12 bases aligning to TRBD2. This CDR3 has 16 residues. V was clipped by 4 bases and J by 6 bases; unmatched bases: 7. CDR1 is MDHEN and CDR2 is SYDVKM in the germline V gene. The CDR3 loop is CASSSPGLAGTNEQFF. CDR3 nucleotides: TGTGCCAGCAGTTCCCCAGGACTAGCGGGGACCAATGAGCAGTTCTTC.

This chain uses TRBV19 with TRBJ2-1; 7 bases are a match to TRBD1. CDR3 length: 15 residues. The germline gives CDR1 LNHDA, CDR2 SQIVND (reference sequence). The V gene end was trimmed by 4 bases and the J gene end by 3 bases; junction bases not matched to a gene: 6. The CDR3 spells CASSKDRTVYNEQFF. The CDR3 nucleotides are TGTGCCAGTAGTAAGGACAGGACCGTCTACAATGAGCAGTTCTTC.

The chain employs TRBV4-3 and TRBJ1-4; no clear D. This CDR3 has 15 amino acids. V was pared by 1 base and J by 3 bases, with 9 bases between. Germline CDR1 reads LGHNA; CDR2 reads YSLEER. The CDR3 is CASSQVTASNEKLFF. The CDR3 nucleotides are TGCGCCAGCAGCCAAGTCACAGCCTCTAATGAAAAACTGTTTTTT.

This clone appeared once. J is TRBJ1-1 and V is TRBV4-3; 7 bases are shared with TRBD1. Trimming cost V 2 bases and J 2 bases; bases outside gene matches: 5. Germline loops: CDR1 LGHNA, CDR2 YSLEER. This CDR3 is built from 15 residues. The CDR3 is CASSQFRQGNTEAFF. CDR3 in DNA: TGCGCCAGCAGCCAATTTAGACAGGGCAACACTGAAGCTTTCTTT.

The rearrangement links TRBV3-1 (or the pseudogene TRBV3-2) to TRBJ2-1, with 12 bases that match TRBD2. This CDR3 region has 20 residues. CDR1 LGHDT and CDR2 YNNKEL come from the germline V gene (reference sequence). The junction had 18 bases not matched to a gene; V was cut back by 4 bases and J by 5 bases. Here the CDR3 reads CASSLRLAGEKRGRNNEQFF. The CDR3 DNA is TGTGCCAGCAGCCTCCGACTAGCGGGAGAAAAGAGGGGCAGGAACAATGAGCAGTTCTTC.

This chain uses TRBV7-2 with TRBJ2-7; D might be TRBD1 (5 bases). In germline, CDR1 is SGHTA, CDR2 FQGNSA. The CDR3 totals 15 residues. Trimming took 4 bases from V and 7 from J, leaving 20 bases between them. CDR3 region: CASSSFRQPYEEQYF. CDR3 DNA: TGTGCCAGCAGCTCCTTCCGACAGCCGTACGAGGAGCAGTACTTC.

The chain has TRBV10-1 and TRBJ1-1, with D possibly matching TRBD1 (5 bases). V dropped 2 bases and J dropped 0 bases, with 19 bases sitting between them. The CDR3 runs to 18 residues. The germline V gene encodes CDR1 WNHNN and CDR2 SYGVQD (reference sequence). CDR3 region: CASSETPPVPGLNTEAFF. DNA of the CDR3: TGCGCCAGCAGTGAGACCCCCCCGGTGCCAGGGCTGAACACTGAAGCTTTCTTT.

This rearrangement joins TRBV6-2 or TRBV6-3 to TRBJ2-1; D gene ambiguous. Looked up from germline, CDR1 is MNHEY and CDR2 is SVGEGT. The V end lost 4 bases, the J end lost 10 bases, and 17 bases lay between the germline ends. The CDR3 has 14 amino acids. As DNA, the CDR3 is TGTGCCAGCAGTTTACCGTCAGGTCTCAGAGAGCAGTTCTTC. Encoded protein: CASSLPSGLREQFF.

The chain is built from TRBV11-2 and TRBJ2-6; TRBD1 matches 7 bases. In germline, CDR1 is SGHAT, CDR2 FQNNGV. The length of the CDR3 is 16 residues. Trimming cost V 2 bases and J 2 bases; bases outside gene matches: 3. The CDR3 sequence is CASSLQGVTGANVLTF. Here the CDR3 DNA reads TGTGCCAGCAGCTTACAGGGGGTCACTGGGGCCAACGTCCTGACTTTC.

This clone was detected a few times. The J gene is TRBJ1-2, the V gene TRBV5-5, with D uncertain. CDR1 is SGHKS, CDR2 YYEKEE, per germline (reference sequence). This CDR3 has 14 residues. Trimming took 2 bases from V and 1 from J, leaving 9 bases between them. The CDR3 DNA reads TGTGCCAGCAGCTTCCAATTCGGTAACTATGGCTACACCTTC. This encodes CASSFQFGNYGYTF.

The chain employs TRBV4-1 and TRBJ2-1, with 12 bases aligning to TRBD2. Germline CDR1 is MGHRA and CDR2 is YSYEKL. The CDR3 extends over 17 amino acids. The V segment lost 1 base and the J segment 4 bases; nucleotides outside the gene matches: 5. CDR3 region: CASSQVPGLAGYNEQFF. CDR3 bases: TGCGCCAGCAGCCAAGTCCCGGGACTAGCGGGTTACAATGAGCAGTTCTTC.

This chain uses TRBV28 with TRBJ1-2; 9 nucleotides align to TRBD1. The CDR3 runs to 14 residues. With 6 bases clipped from V and 8 bases from J, the junction kept 10 bases outside the gene matches. Per germline, CDR1 MDHEN and CDR2 SYDVKM. CDR3 in DNA: TGTGCCAGCAGGAAACAGGGGGCGCCTGGCGGCTACACCTTC. Protein: CASRKQGAPGGYTF.

The chain carries TRBV7-2 and TRBJ1-6; 10 bases are a match to TRBD1. There are 14 residues in the CDR3. Germline CDR1 SGHTA, CDR2 FQGNSA. Unmatched junction bases numbered 1, after V lost 2 bases and J lost 9 bases. CDR3 nucleotides: TGTGCCAGCAGCTTACGGGACAGGGGTTCACCCCTCCACTTT. This sequence encodes CASSLRDRGSPLHF.